One and the same sample provided the 14 T cell receptor beta chains below, sequenced in a study of blood T cells in healthy people across ages. Alongside a J-beta primer mix, a sample-barcoded 5' primer served in a second PCR lasting about 7 to 12 cycles. MiXCR, run by TCRdb on the 5' RACE reads, gives a single entry per CDR3 protein. The sample comprises approximately 850,000 distinct CDR3 sequences, roughly 44% of which are singletons, and around 18% rests with the top ten. The sequenced sample was blood. The receptors here all came from a man between 60 and 75 years old in good health.

The V gene is TRBV11-2, the J gene TRBJ2-5, with TRBD1 matching 7 bases. Germline CDR1 SGHAT, CDR2 FQNNGV. J was trimmed by 4 bases and V by 0 bases; bases with no gene match: 11. The CDR3 is 17 amino acids. CDR3 bases: TGTGCCAGCAGCTTAGACACCACCGGACCAGGGGGAGAGACCCAGTACTTC. Amino acids: CASSLDTTGPGGETQYF.

A few counts support this clonotype. The chain recombines TRBV28 with TRBJ2-5; possibly TRBD1 for D (6 bases). The V and J ends lost 10 bases and 2 bases respectively, with 14 bases between them. CDR1 is MDHEN and CDR2 is SYDVKM in the germline V gene. The CDR3 is 13 amino acids. CDR3 sequence (DNA): TGTGCCACCACAGGGAACTTACAAGAGACCCAGTACTTC. This encodes CATTGNLQETQYF.

This clonotype turned up a few times. The J gene is TRBJ2-3, the V gene TRBV10-3, with a possible D match to TRBD1 (5 bases). CDR1 is ENHRY, CDR2 SYGVKD, per germline. CDR3 length: 13 amino acids. The V gene lost 6 bases and the J gene lost 5 bases, with 12 bases spanning the gap. In DNA form, the CDR3 reads TGTGCCATCAGGGCACAGCAGGGAGATACGCAGTATTTT. It encodes CAIRAQQGDTQYF.

This clonotype was detected a few times. V usage is TRBV5-1 and J usage is TRBJ1-6, with 9 bases matching TRBD1. Trimming cost V 4 bases and J 0 bases; bases outside gene matches: 2. This CDR3 spans 16 amino acids. Germline lookup yields CDR1 SGHRS and CDR2 YFSETQ. The CDR3 DNA reads TGCGCCAGCAGCGGGACAGGGAGCTCCTATAATTCACCCCTCCACTTT. Translating it yields CASSGTGSSYNSPLHF.

The rearrangement joins TRBV5-1 to TRBJ1-2, with D tentatively TRBD1 (6 bases). Germline values: CDR1 SGHRS, CDR2 YFSETQ. V lost 7 bases and J 4 bases, leaving 17 bases between the germline ends. The CDR3 is 14 residues long. The CDR3 coding sequence is TGCGCCAGCGCTGGGGACACTCGGGGCTATGGCTACACCTTC. Its translation: CASAGDTRGYGYTF.

The chain recombines TRBV27 with TRBJ2-7, with D unclear. Per the germline V gene, CDR1 is MNHEY and CDR2 is SMNVEV (reference sequence). CDR3 size: 15 residues. The ends were cut back, 0 bases at V and 3 bases at J, with 12 bases in the middle. CDR3 nucleotide sequence: TGTGCCAGCAGTTTATCTCCCCCGCAAAACTACGAGCAGTACTTC. Its protein is CASSLSPPQNYEQYF.

The chain joins TRBV7-2 to TRBJ2-7; D tentatively reads TRBD1 or TRBD2 (5 bases each). V was trimmed by 5 bases and J by 2 bases, leaving 19 bases between them. The CDR3 is 16 residues long. Germline V gene lookup returns CDR1 SGHTA and CDR2 FQGNSA. DNA of the CDR3: TGTGCCAGCAGCCCACAGATGGGGGTCAGAACCTACGAGCAGTACTTC. Its protein is CASSPQMGVRTYEQYF.

V is TRBV28 and J is TRBJ2-5, with D tentatively TRBD2 (6 bases). This CDR3 is built from 15 residues. V lost 8 bases and J lost 2, with 18 bases in between. Germline values: CDR1 MDHEN, CDR2 SYDVKM. For the CDR3, the DNA is TGTGCCAGCGGTCCGGCGGGGAGAATTCAAGAGACCCAGTACTTC. Protein product: CASGPAGRIQETQYF.

The V call is TRBV5-1, the J call TRBJ2-1; D is unresolved. The CDR3 runs to 14 residues. V lost 0 bases to trimming and J lost 7 bases, with 11 bases between them. Germline CDR1 and CDR2: SGHRS and YFSETQ. The CDR3, as DNA: TGCGCCAGCAGCTTGGAGACTTCGACAAATGAGCAGTTCTTC. The encoded protein is CASSLETSTNEQFF.

The V and J genes are TRBV11-2 and TRBJ1-2; D may be TRBD1 (5 bases). The germline V and J ends were trimmed by 5 bases and 6 bases, with 13 bases remaining between them. The CDR3 runs 13 residues. Germline loops: CDR1 SGHAT, CDR2 FQNNGV. CDR3 in DNA: TGTGCCAGCAGCATCAGGAGGGGAGATGGCTACACCTTC. Encoded protein: CASSIRRGDGYTF.

The table lists this clonotype with many counts. The chain links TRBV4-3 to TRBJ2-7; 7 bases line up with TRBD1. The CDR3 extends over 16 amino acids. Trimming at V came to 2 bases and at J to 3 bases, leaving 10 bases not matched to a gene. Germline values: CDR1 LGHNA, CDR2 YSLEER. In DNA, the CDR3 is TGCGCCAGCAGCCAATCTCAACAGGGGTTCTTCTACGAGCAGTACTTC. As protein: CASSQSQQGFFYEQYF.

This sequence joins TRBV7-2 and TRBJ1-2, with 9 bases lining up with TRBD1. Germline V gene data show CDR1 as SGHTA and CDR2 as FQGNSA. CDR3 length: 13 residues. Trimming at V came to 5 bases and at J to 6 bases, leaving 4 bases not matched to a gene. The CDR3 protein is CASSPWDRDGYTF. Here the CDR3 DNA reads TGTGCCAGCAGCCCCTGGGACAGGGATGGCTACACCTTC.

This clonotype has a single count. The chain is built from TRBV5-1 and TRBJ2-5; 12 nucleotides align to TRBD2. The tail of the sequence fits TRBJ2-7 better, so the J call may be wrong. CDR3 length: 17 residues. CDR1 and CDR2 (germline): SGHRS, YFSETQ. The CDR3 protein is CASSLPSGGDGVYEQYF. CDR3 bases: TGCGCCAGCAGCTTACCTAGCGGGGGGGATGGAGTCTACGAGCAGTACTTC.

The V and J genes are TRBV4-3 and TRBJ1-2, with D unresolved. There are 14 residues in the CDR3. Germline loops: CDR1 LGHNA, CDR2 YSLEER. Trimming took 0 bases from V and 7 from J, leaving 12 bases between them. DNA for the CDR3: TGCGCCAGCAGCCAAGATGAGGGTTTGGGTGGCTACACCTTC. This encodes CASSQDEGLGGYTF.